This TCR beta chain was identified during a study of blood T cells in healthy people across ages. Regarding the study as a whole: Calculation of diversity from one million T cells yielded estimates considered to be underestimates.

Together with a sample-barcoded 5' primer, a J-beta primer mix was included in a second PCR lasting roughly 7 to 11 cycles. TCRdb independently ran MiXCR on the 5' RACE reads; one entry per CDR3 protein. The sample consists of about 930,000 distinct CDR3 sequences, 25% to 35% of them appearing once. This clonotype was observed many times. Antigen: not known. Samples each yielded at least 6 micrograms of total RNA. This sample was also put to use in a study of T cells of mothers and their children. Per that paper: cDNA synthesis used all extracted RNA, approximately 1.4 ug per 15 ul. From each mother came over 9.5 million TCR beta CDR3 reads, and from each child came 2.5 million to 3 million.

Sequenced input: blood. The sequence came from a woman aged 40-49 years in good health.

Here the CDR3 reads CASRTPGTRDRETQYF. DNA of the CDR3: TGTGCCAGCAGGACCCCCGGGACTAGAGATCGAGAGACCCAGTACTTC. The chain recombines TRBV6-5 with TRBJ2-5; TRBD2 agrees at 8 bases. The CDR3 is made up of 16 amino acids. The germline CDR1 and CDR2 sequences are MNHEY and SVGAGI. J lost 4 bases, V lost 6 bases, and 13 bases had no gene match.